The 24 T cell receptor beta chains below were found in one sample sequenced in a study of blood T cell repertoires in COVID-19 (dated by TCRdb to between 2020 and 2021). Library generation was performed with the immunoSEQ multiplex PCR assay. The table comes from immuneACCESS by way of TCRdb, which keeps in-frame sequences with V and J called. Part of the clones is missing from these tables; in studies checked, under half for an unresolved V gene and the rest for unknown reasons. The sample has about 130,000 clones on record, around 86% of them singletons. The top ten constitute under 4.5% of the sample. Sample: PBMCs or T cells enriched from blood (not recorded which). These receptors were collected from a man aged 50 or older who had recovered from COVID-19.

The chain employs TRBV6-5 and TRBJ2-1; D possibly corresponds to TRBD1 (6 bases). This CDR3 has 16 residues. Germline-derived CDR1 and CDR2 are MNHEY and SVGAGI. Trimming shortened V by 0 bases and J by 0 bases, and 9 bases separated the two germline ends. CDR3 residues: CASSYSRTASYNEQFF. CDR3 coding DNA: TGTGCCAGCAGTTACTCGAGGACAGCCTCCTACAATGAGCAGTTCTTC.

The V and J genes are TRBV7-3 and TRBJ2-1; TRBD1 aligns across 10 bases. The CDR3 length is 14 residues. CDR1 and CDR2 from the germline V gene are SGHTA and FQGTGA. The V segment lost 5 bases and the J segment 4 bases; nucleotides outside the gene matches: 2. The CDR3 loop is CASSRQGAYNEQFF. CDR3 nucleotides: TGTGCCAGCAGCAGACAGGGGGCGTACAATGAGCAGTTCTTC.

This sequence joins TRBV5-1 and TRBJ1-6; 8 bases are a match to TRBD1. The CDR3 runs 14 residues. Germline V lookup: CDR1 SGHRS, CDR2 YFSETQ. Unmatched junction bases numbered 11, after V lost 5 bases and J lost 13 bases. This CDR3 reads CASSAGQGLQPLHF. The CDR3 DNA is TGCGCCAGCAGTGCCGGACAGGGACTTCAGCCCCTCCACTTT. The full variable domain, completed using reference TRBV5-1 and TRBJ1-6, is KAGVTQTPRYLIKTRGQQVTLSCSPISGHRSVSWYQQTPGQGLQFLFEYFSETQRNKGNFPGRFSGRQFSNSRSEMNVSTLELGDSALYLCASSAGQGLQPLHFGNGTRLTVT.

This clone came up a few times. The J gene is TRBJ1-5, the V gene TRBV3-1 (or the pseudogene TRBV3-2); TRBD1 agrees at 7 bases. The germline CDR1 and CDR2 sequences are LGHDT and YNNKEL (reference sequence). The CDR3 loop spans 16 amino acids. Germline trimming cut 1 base from V and 5 bases from J; bases unmatched to any gene: 8. CDR3 sequence (DNA): TGTGCCAGCAGCCAAGGGACAGGAGCTTCGTATCAGCCCCAGCATTTT. This sequence encodes CASSQGTGASYQPQHF.

The chain uses TRBV19 and TRBJ1-5, with D possibly TRBD1 on 5 matching bases. This CDR3 spans 15 amino acids. The V gene lost 0 bases and the J gene lost 6 bases, with 12 bases spanning the gap. Germline V gene lookup returns CDR1 LNHDA and CDR2 SQIVND (reference sequence). As DNA, the CDR3 is TGTGCCAGTAGTATAGAGGCAGGGTGGGGTCAGCCCCAGCATTTT. This encodes CASSIEAGWGQPQHF.

The rearrangement uses TRBV5-1 and TRBJ1-1, with 9 bases lining up with TRBD1. The CDR3 has 16 residues. Looked up from germline, CDR1 is SGHRS and CDR2 is YFSETQ. Trimming removed 0 bases from V and 4 bases from J; junction bases left unmatched: 7. In DNA, the CDR3 is TGCGCCAGCAGCTTGGGTAGTATGGGACAGGGCACTGAAGCTTTCTTT. It specifies CASSLGSMGQGTEAFF.

The rearrangement uses TRBV25-1 and TRBJ2-7; TRBD1 aligns across 9 bases. This CDR3 is built from 14 residues. J lost 5 bases, V lost 4 bases, and 6 bases had no gene match. Germline V gene sequence: CDR1 MGHDK, CDR2 SYGVNS. The CDR3 loop reads CASSAHRGRNEQYF. CDR3 DNA sequence: TGTGCCAGCAGTGCCCACAGGGGGCGGAACGAGCAGTACTTC.

The chain employs TRBV24-1 and TRBJ1-4; D unresolved. This CDR3 is built from 13 residues. Trimming removed 5 bases at V and 5 bases at J, with 8 bases between. The germline CDR1 and CDR2 sequences are KGHDR and SFDVKD. The CDR3 nucleotides read TGTGCCACCAGTGGTTGGGAGAATGAAAAACTGTTTTTT. This encodes CATSGWENEKLFF.

V usage is TRBV3-1 (or the pseudogene TRBV3-2) and J usage is TRBJ2-1, with a weak D call TRBD2 (6 bases). Germline CDR1 reads LGHDT; CDR2 reads YNNKEL (reference sequence). Trimming stripped 2 bases from V and 3 bases from J, with 11 bases between. The CDR3 totals 15 residues. CDR3 loop: CASSQRTTSYNEQFF. The CDR3 bases are TGTGCCAGCAGCCAAAGGACTACAAGCTACAATGAGCAGTTCTTC.

This chain joins TRBV6-2 or TRBV6-3 and TRBJ2-3; TRBD1 matches at 7 bases. Trimming cost V 2 bases and J 1 base; bases outside gene matches: 9. The CDR3 is 17 residues long. Germline loops: CDR1 MNHEY, CDR2 SVGEGT. CDR3: CASSYPETGSRTDTQYF. As DNA, the CDR3 is TGTGCCAGCAGTTACCCCGAGACAGGGAGTCGCACAGATACGCAGTATTTT.

This clone was recorded only once. The CDR3 bases are TGCGCCAGCAGCCAAGCGTCTACTAGCCCCTACAATGAGCAGTTCTTC. Translated, it gives CASSQASTSPYNEQFF. V usage is TRBV4-3 and J usage is TRBJ2-1; the D gene is possibly TRBD2 (6 bases). The CDR3 sequence is 16 residues long. V lost 1 base to trimming and J lost 2 bases, with 12 bases between them. Germline CDR1 reads LGHNA; CDR2 reads YSLEER.

This clone was observed a single time. The chain is built from TRBV2 and TRBJ2-5, with D possibly TRBD2 on 6 matching bases. Germline CDR1 reads SNHLY; CDR2 reads FYNNEI. The CDR3 has 13 amino acids. Trimming left V 5 bases short and J 5 bases short, with 12 bases between. The CDR3 is CASSTGTSETQYF. CDR3 DNA sequence: TGTGCCAGCAGTACTGGGACTTCGGAGACCCAGTACTTC.

V and J are TRBV27 and TRBJ2-2; 8 bases line up with TRBD1. The length of the CDR3 is 14 residues. CDR1 and CDR2 (germline): MNHEY, SMNVEV (reference sequence). V gave up 8 bases and J gave up 6 bases; unmatched junction bases: 8. CDR3 residues: CASSWDRWPGELFF. The DNA of the CDR3 is TGTGCCAGCTCCTGGGACAGGTGGCCCGGGGAGCTGTTTTTT.

This chain joins TRBV5-5 and TRBJ1-4; D gene uncertain. Germline V gives CDR1 SGHKS, CDR2 YYEKEE (reference sequence). V gave up 4 bases and J gave up 2 bases, with 15 bases separating them. This CDR3 comprises 16 residues. CDR3 residues: CASSRKQFSTNEKLFF. In nucleotides, the CDR3 is TGTGCCAGCAGCCGGAAACAGTTTTCCACTAATGAAAAACTGTTTTTT.

The chain recombines TRBV19 with TRBJ1-6; no reliable D call. Trimming took 0 bases from V and 7 from J, leaving 10 bases between them. From germline, CDR1 is LNHDA and CDR2 SQIVND (reference sequence). The CDR3 runs 15 residues. The CDR3 here is CASSIEKEPNSPLHF. The CDR3, as DNA: TGTGCCAGTAGTATAGAGAAGGAGCCGAATTCACCCCTCCACTTT.

CDR3 bases: TGTGCCAGCAGTGAAAGCAGGGGGAAATCACCCCTCCACTTT. This encodes CASSESRGKSPLHF. V usage is TRBV2 and J usage is TRBJ1-6; 7 nucleotides align to TRBD1. Trimming removed 2 bases from V and 10 bases from J; junction bases left unmatched: 5. Germline CDR1 reads SNHLY; CDR2 reads FYNNEI. The CDR3 extends over 14 amino acids.

This clone has a single count. The V and J genes are TRBV28 and TRBJ1-2, with 9 bases aligning to TRBD1. Germline-derived CDR1 and CDR2 are MDHEN and SYDVKM. The V segment lost 4 bases and the J segment 0 bases; nucleotides outside the gene matches: 3. This CDR3 region has 15 residues. CDR3 nucleotide sequence: TGTGCCAGCAGTTCAGGACAGGGGCCTAACTATGGCTACACCTTC. Translation gives CASSSGQGPNYGYTF.

This clone showed up just once. This chain uses TRBV5-1 with TRBJ2-7, with D tentatively TRBD1 (5 bases). Trimming stripped 4 bases from V and 4 bases from J, with 15 bases between. The CDR3 contains 14 residues. Per the germline V gene, CDR1 is SGHRS and CDR2 is YFSETQ. CDR3 in amino acids: CASSLGWGTYEQYF. The CDR3 DNA is TGCGCCAGCAGCCTGGGATGGGGCACTTACGAGCAGTACTTC.

V gene TRBV29-1 combines with J gene TRBJ2-5; 7 bases are a match to TRBD1. This CDR3 comprises 12 residues. Germline V CDR1 and CDR2: SQVTM, ANQGSEA. V was clipped by 6 bases and J by 5 bases; unmatched bases: 6. CDR3 loop: CSVLTGVETQYF. As DNA, the CDR3 is TGCAGCGTCCTCACAGGGGTGGAGACCCAGTACTTC.

The rearrangement joins TRBV28 to TRBJ1-1; D unclear. Looked up from germline, CDR1 is MDHEN and CDR2 is SYDVKM. The CDR3 spans 11 residues. The V and J ends lost 7 bases and 8 bases respectively, with 11 bases between them. DNA for the CDR3: TGTGCCAGCAACGTTGGGCCCGAAGCTTTCTTT. It specifies CASNVGPEAFF.

This clone was observed a few times. The V gene is TRBV9, the J gene TRBJ2-2; TRBD2 matches at 9 bases. From germline, CDR1 is SGDLS and CDR2 YYNGEE. V shed 3 bases, J shed 7 bases, and the junction held 4 bases outside the gene matches. The CDR3 extends over 14 amino acids. The CDR3 sequence: CASSAGLALGELFF. The CDR3 bases are TGTGCCAGCAGCGCCGGACTAGCGCTCGGGGAGCTGTTTTTT. Full variable domain (rest looked up from reference TRBV9 and TRBJ2-2): DSGVTQTPKHLITATGQRVTLRCSPRSGDLSVYWYQQSLDQGLQFLIQYYNGEERAKGNILERFSAQQFPDLHSELNLSSLELGDSALYFCASSAGLALGELFFGEGSRLTVL.

The genes are TRBV28 and TRBJ1-2; D might be TRBD1 (5 bases). This CDR3 region has 11 residues. V was pared by 5 bases and J by 5 bases, with 6 bases between. The germline V gene has CDR1 MDHEN and CDR2 SYDVKM. The CDR3: CASSGTYGYTF. The CDR3 DNA is TGTGCCAGCAGTGGGACTTATGGCTACACCTTC.

This chain uses TRBV4-3 with TRBJ2-1, with TRBD2 matching over 7 bases. Unmatched junction bases numbered 17, after V lost 0 bases and J lost 9 bases. The CDR3 has 18 amino acids. From germline, CDR1 is LGHNA and CDR2 YSLEER. This chain's CDR3 is CASSQETLARHSAGEQFF. CDR3 bases: TGCGCCAGCAGCCAAGAGACACTAGCGAGACACAGTGCGGGTGAGCAGTTCTTC.

The chain recombines TRBV3-1 (or the pseudogene TRBV3-2) with TRBJ2-3; the match to TRBD2 covers 11 bases. Germline values: CDR1 LGHDT, CDR2 YNNKEL (reference sequence). This CDR3 is 18 amino acids long. Losses at the gene ends were 1 base for V and 2 bases for J; bases not matched to a gene: 8. The CDR3 DNA is TGTGCCAGCAGCCAAGTTGCTAGCGGGGGGACTGACACAGATACGCAGTATTTT. Translating gives CASSQVASGGTDTDTQYF.